This TCR beta chain is drawn from a study of blood T cells in healthy people across ages (dated by TCRdb to between 2014 and 2017). With respect to the entire study: In model experiments, template switching captured about one uniquely barcoded TCR beta cDNA molecule for every two T cells. To track age-related changes in TCR beta repertoire diversity, the study relied on deep sequencing normalized with unique cDNA molecular identifiers. Four age groups were formed from the donors: young (average about 17 years), middle-aged (roughly 38), aged (62) and long-lived (around 82). To avoid experimental bias, donors of different ages were spread randomly across the sequencing lanes. Using the same blood draw, the study looked at two additional independent replicas of 1 million unique cDNA reads for two donors, one aged 18 to 30 and the other aged 80 or older.

The 35 to 40 donors, aged about 6 to 95 years, were systemically healthy Caucasian individuals from Russia. Around 9.8 milliliters of peripheral blood were collected from each donor into EDTA-treated Vacutainer tubes. Ficoll-Paque density-gradient centrifugation was used to isolate PBMCs, with at least 7 million per sample. Total RNA was extracted from PBMCs with Trizol reagent, with at least 5.5 micrograms obtained per sample. Naive CD45RAhigh/CD27high T cell percentages were measured by flow cytometry on a PBMC aliquot from every donor. Here V drops 6 bases and J drops 2 bases, and the junction holds 8 bases not matched to any gene. Inclusive of the bounding cysteine and phenylalanine, the CDR3 is 16 residues long. Only the CDR3 DNA is retained, 48 bases long and in frame from the first base. CDR1 and CDR2 were assigned from the germline V gene (reference sequence) as DFQATT and SNEGSKA. On the study overall, not on this receptor specifically: Bulk unsorted PBMC profiling prevented conclusive comparison of naive and antigen-experienced compartments. Estimates of total diversity from one million sequenced T cells were regarded as lower bounds and underestimates. Because the CMV infection status of the donors was unknown, age-related changes in expanded clonotypes may potentially have been confounded. Observed TCR beta diversity per million T cells fell roughly linearly with age, and a significant reduction was already apparent by age about 43. Compared with the aged group, the long-lived group had more naive CD4+ T cells, fewer expanded clones and increased TCR diversity, a pattern suggesting age selection. The percentage of naive T cells measured by flow cytometry correlated strongly with observed TCR beta diversity.

A note on this clonotype: This clone's antigen is unknown. Qualities for individual bases were not recorded, and no much larger clone is one base off.

Receptor amplification or capture employed 5' RACE. TCRdb lists the instrument as Illumina HiSeq 2500. A second roughly 6 to 12 cycle PCR used a sample-barcoded 5' primer and a J-beta primer mix. A unique molecular identifier was introduced onto each TCR beta cDNA molecule by a template-switch 5' adaptor carrying 12 random nucleotides. At least 2.5 million CDR3-containing paired-end reads were obtained from each sample. The Mint cDNA synthesis kit, primed by a TRBC-specific oligonucleotide, was used to synthesize first-strand cDNA from all RNA. After uracil-DNA glycosylase treatment, a first 18-cycle PCR used universal primers M1SS and BC2_uni_R on all cDNA. The paper's data handling went like this. For normalization, 1 million high-quality reads were randomly selected from each sample, with every read carrying a distinct molecular identifier. Reads with shared molecular identifiers were discarded instead of being binned into consensus sequences. MiTCR, with a Q25 quality threshold and the strictest error-elimination algorithm, was used for CDR3 identification, clonotype clustering and error correction. Lower-bound total TCR beta diversity was estimated with a nonparametric unseen species model using Euler transformation. TCRdb itself trimmed the public reads at Q25 with fastp, ran MiXCR and retained productive beta chains. Rows are unified per CDR3 protein, each entry keeping the most common DNA and genes. Here the V and J calls rest on TCRdb's processing, not on the authors' analysis. Within this sample are roughly 800,000 distinct CDR3 sequences, with more than 45% of them counted one time only. 20% to 25% of the sample rests with the top ten.

Recombination connected TRBV20-1 to TRBJ2-5, and TRBD2 aligns with 14 junction nucleotides. This TCR came from a man aged 25-45 years in good health. Sequencing input: blood. The CDR3 region reads CSARTSGGYFQETQYF. The sequenced DNA is TGCAGTGCCCGGACTAGCGGGGGGTACTTTCAAGAGACCCAGTACTTC.